These T cell receptor beta chains were read from a single sample in a study of blood T cell repertoires in COVID-19. The table came from immunoSEQ multiplex PCR; TCRdb's copy has only in-frame clones and leaves some out. The sample gives about 170,000 clones, 79% of which show up once; around 20% is in the top ten. Specimen: PBMCs or T cells enriched from blood (not recorded which). The receptors here all came from a woman in her 70s in a cohort exposed to, infected with or recovered from COVID-19 (not recorded which). CDR3s include the opening cysteine and the closing phenylalanine or tryptophan. A D gene is named only where the DNA matches it firmly. Part of the rows lack a size; the others show once, few, many or a class for expanded clones.

D gene: .; clone size: .; V gene: TRBV19; J gene: TRBJ2-2; CDR3 protein: CASSVQGGQLFF; CDR3 DNA: TGTGCCAGTAGTGTACAGGGGGGGCAGCTGTTTTTT
D gene: TRBD2; clone size: few; V gene: TRBV28; J gene: TRBJ2-1; CDR3 protein: CASSLLGGVGRRRYNEQFF; CDR3 DNA: TGTGCCAGCAGTTTATTGGGGGGGGTCGGGAGGCGGAGGTACAATGAGCAGTTCTTC
D gene: TRBD1; clone size: .; V gene: TRBV3-1/TRBV3-2; J gene: TRBJ2-7; CDR3 protein: CASSRQGAGSYEQYF; CDR3 DNA: TGTGCCAGCAGCCGACAGGGGGCCGGCTCCTACGAGCAGTACTTC
D gene: TRBD2; clone size: .; V gene: TRBV18; J gene: TRBJ2-7; CDR3 protein: CASSIAGGYEQYF; CDR3 DNA: TGTGCCAGCTCAATAGCGGGAGGGTACGAGCAGTACTTC
D gene: TRBD1; clone size: .; V gene: TRBV2; J gene: TRBJ1-6; CDR3 protein: CASNLGQGRNSPLHF; CDR3 DNA: TGTGCCAGCAACCTCGGACAGGGCAGAAATTCACCCCTCCACTTT
D gene: TRBD1; clone size: .; V gene: TRBV5-4; J gene: TRBJ1-6; CDR3 protein: CASGNHGGQGVGSPLHF; CDR3 DNA: TGTGCCAGCGGAAACCACGGGGGACAGGGAGTAGGTTCACCCCTCCACTTT
D gene: .; clone size: .; V gene: TRBV29-1; J gene: TRBJ2-1; CDR3 protein: CSVVRGPPAGYNEQFF; CDR3 DNA: TGCAGCGTTGTGCGTGGCCCCCCGGCAGGGTACAATGAGCAGTTCTTC
D gene: .; clone size: .; V gene: TRBV18; J gene: TRBJ1-6; CDR3 protein: CASSRPTDSLGNSPLHF; CDR3 DNA: TGTGCCAGCTCCCGGCCAACCGACAGCCTGGGGAATTCACCCCTCCACTTT
D gene: TRBD1; clone size: .; V gene: TRBV24-1; J gene: TRBJ2-3; CDR3 protein: CATVRQGRGDTQYF; CDR3 DNA: TGTGCCACCGTGAGACAGGGACGGGGAGATACGCAGTATTTT
D gene: .; clone size: .; V gene: TRBV9; J gene: TRBJ2-5; CDR3 protein: CASSVAGELTETQYF; CDR3 DNA: TGTGCCAGCAGCGTAGCGGGAGAGCTAACAGAGACCCAGTACTTC
D gene: .; clone size: .; V gene: TRBV5-1; J gene: TRBJ2-1; CDR3 protein: CASSPVAVSYNEQFF; CDR3 DNA: TGCGCCAGCAGCCCTGTAGCGGTCTCCTACAATGAGCAGTTCTTC
D gene: .; clone size: .; V gene: TRBV20-1; J gene: TRBJ1-3; CDR3 protein: CSARQGNTIYF; CDR3 DNA: TGCAGTGCTAGGCAGGGAAACACCATATATTTT
D gene: .; clone size: .; V gene: TRBV3-1/TRBV3-2; J gene: TRBJ1-2; CDR3 protein: CASSQDAGAIYGYTF; CDR3 DNA: TGTGCCAGCAGCCAAGATGCAGGGGCGATATATGGCTACACCTTC
D gene: .; clone size: .; V gene: TRBV5-8; J gene: TRBJ2-5; CDR3 protein: CASSLGAMYQETQYF; CDR3 DNA: TGTGCCAGCAGCTTGGGGGCGATGTACCAAGAGACCCAGTACTTC
D gene: TRBD1; clone size: once; V gene: TRBV4-1; J gene: TRBJ1-4; CDR3 protein: CASSHPGQRVKLFF; CDR3 DNA: TGCGCCAGCAGCCACCCGGGACAGCGTGTAAAACTGTTTTTT
D gene: TRBD2; clone size: .; V gene: TRBV5-4; J gene: TRBJ2-1; CDR3 protein: CASSFGGGSYNEQFF; CDR3 DNA: TGTGCCAGCAGCTTCGGGGGGGGGTCCTACAATGAGCAGTTCTTC
D gene: .; clone size: .; V gene: TRBV20-1; J gene: TRBJ2-7; CDR3 protein: CSADNYEQYF; CDR3 DNA: TGCAGTGCCGACAACTACGAGCAGTACTTC
D gene: TRBD1; clone size: .; V gene: TRBV5-4; J gene: TRBJ2-2; CDR3 protein: CASSTEAQGTGELFF; CDR3 DNA: TGTGCCAGCAGCACAGAGGCACAGGGGACCGGGGAGCTGTTTTTT
D gene: .; clone size: .; V gene: TRBV27; J gene: TRBJ2-1; CDR3 protein: CASSPRAQGRDEQFF; CDR3 DNA: TGTGCCAGCAGTCCTAGGGCCCAGGGGAGGGATGAGCAGTTCTTC
D gene: TRBD1; clone size: .; V gene: TRBV7-9; J gene: TRBJ1-1; CDR3 protein: CASSLDRGDAEAFF; CDR3 DNA: TGTGCCAGCAGCTTGGACAGGGGGGACGCTGAAGCTTTCTTT
D gene: TRBD1; clone size: .; V gene: TRBV18; J gene: TRBJ2-6; CDR3 protein: CASSTQGWPSGANVLTF; CDR3 DNA: TGTGCCAGCTCAACACAGGGGTGGCCGTCTGGGGCCAACGTCCTGACTTTC
D gene: .; clone size: .; V gene: TRBV28; J gene: TRBJ1-2; CDR3 protein: CASSFPQFQGGYTF; CDR3 DNA: TGTGCCAGCAGTTTTCCACAGTTCCAGGGGGGCTACACCTTC
D gene: .; clone size: .; V gene: TRBV7-8; J gene: TRBJ1-5; CDR3 protein: CASSFLGQPQHF; CDR3 DNA: TGTGCCAGCAGCTTCCTCGGGCAGCCCCAGCATTTT
D gene: TRBD1; clone size: .; V gene: TRBV5-4; J gene: TRBJ1-1; CDR3 protein: CASSTDRVMGTEAFF; CDR3 DNA: TGTGCCAGCAGCACGGACAGGGTCATGGGCACTGAAGCTTTCTTT
D gene: .; clone size: .; V gene: TRBV12-3/TRBV12-4; J gene: TRBJ2-7; CDR3 protein: CASSFGHLYEQYF; CDR3 DNA: TGTGCCAGCAGTTTCGGACACCTGTACGAGCAGTACTTC
D gene: .; clone size: few; V gene: TRBV4-1; J gene: TRBJ2-3; CDR3 protein: CASSLSGVVAISTDTQYF; CDR3 DNA: TGCGCCAGCAGCCTAAGTGGGGTGGTAGCGATAAGCACAGATACGCAGTATTTT
D gene: TRBD2; clone size: .; V gene: TRBV5-1; J gene: TRBJ2-7; CDR3 protein: CASSPGASGTYSYEQYF; CDR3 DNA: TGCGCCAGCAGCCCCGGGGCTAGCGGGACGTACTCCTACGAGCAGTACTTC
D gene: .; clone size: .; V gene: TRBV28; J gene: TRBJ1-3; CDR3 protein: CASNTYGNTIYF; CDR3 DNA: TGTGCCAGCAATACTTATGGAAACACCATATATTTT
D gene: TRBD1; clone size: .; V gene: TRBV6-2/TRBV6-3; J gene: TRBJ1-5; CDR3 protein: CASSSGTGRRQPQHF; CDR3 DNA: TGTGCCAGCAGTTCCGGGACAGGGAGGCGTCAGCCCCAGCATTTT
D gene: .; clone size: .; V gene: TRBV11-2; J gene: TRBJ2-7; CDR3 protein: CASSFSTSSYEQYF; CDR3 DNA: TGTGCCAGCAGCTTTTCAACTAGTAGTTACGAGCAGTACTTC
D gene: .; clone size: .; V gene: TRBV18; J gene: TRBJ2-5; CDR3 protein: CASSQGIGETQYF; CDR3 DNA: TGTGCCAGCTCACAGGGGATTGGGGAGACCCAGTACTTC
D gene: TRBD2; clone size: few; V gene: TRBV5-4; J gene: TRBJ2-7; CDR3 protein: CASSLEVAGPYEQYF; CDR3 DNA: TGTGCCAGCAGCTTGGAGGTAGCGGGACCCTACGAGCAGTACTTC
D gene: .; clone size: .; V gene: TRBV5-1; J gene: TRBJ2-1; CDR3 protein: CASSSRGTPPVNEQFF; CDR3 DNA: TGCGCCAGCAGCTCGAGGGGGACCCCGCCAGTCAATGAGCAGTTCTTC
D gene: .; clone size: few; V gene: TRBV27; J gene: TRBJ1-1; CDR3 protein: CASTPLGGTEAFF; CDR3 DNA: TGTGCCAGCACCCCTTTAGGCGGTACTGAAGCTTTCTTT
D gene: TRBD2; clone size: .; V gene: TRBV5-1; J gene: TRBJ2-7; CDR3 protein: CASSRQTSGAYEQYF; CDR3 DNA: TGCGCCAGCAGTCGACAGACTAGCGGGGCCTACGAGCAGTACTTC
D gene: TRBD1; clone size: .; V gene: TRBV18; J gene: TRBJ1-2; CDR3 protein: CASSQDRGYANYGYTF; CDR3 DNA: TGTGCCAGCTCTCAAGACAGGGGCTATGCTAACTATGGCTACACCTTC
D gene: TRBD1; clone size: .; V gene: TRBV24-1; J gene: TRBJ1-2; CDR3 protein: CATRATGGRNYGYTF; CDR3 DNA: TGTGCCACCAGAGCCACAGGGGGCAGGAACTATGGCTACACCTTC
D gene: .; clone size: .; V gene: TRBV27; J gene: TRBJ1-5; CDR3 protein: CASSPQGMEQPQHF; CDR3 DNA: TGTGCCAGCAGTCCGCAGGGGATGGAGCAGCCCCAGCATTTT
D gene: .; clone size: .; V gene: TRBV19; J gene: TRBJ1-6; CDR3 protein: CASSATNAHSPLHF; CDR3 DNA: TGTGCCAGTAGTGCGACTAATGCCCATTCACCCCTCCACTTT
D gene: .; clone size: .; V gene: TRBV6-1; J gene: TRBJ2-3; CDR3 protein: CASSEIGTPDTQYF; CDR3 DNA: TGTGCCAGCAGTGAGATAGGGACTCCAGATACGCAGTATTTT
D gene: .; clone size: .; V gene: TRBV7-2; J gene: TRBJ1-2; CDR3 protein: CASSPRQGLEGYTF; CDR3 DNA: TGTGCCAGCAGCCCCAGGCAGGGATTGGAAGGCTACACCTTC
D gene: TRBD1; clone size: .; V gene: TRBV18; J gene: TRBJ1-2; CDR3 protein: CASSPGTASLVYGYTF; CDR3 DNA: TGTGCCAGCTCTCCCGGGACAGCGTCCTTGGTCTATGGCTACACCTTC
D gene: TRBD2; clone size: .; V gene: TRBV7-2; J gene: TRBJ2-1; CDR3 protein: CASSLDSGSPNEQFF; CDR3 DNA: TGTGCCAGCAGCTTAGATAGCGGGAGTCCCAATGAGCAGTTCTTC
D gene: .; clone size: .; V gene: TRBV28; J gene: TRBJ1-6; CDR3 protein: CASSRQDLNSPLHF; CDR3 DNA: TGTGCCAGCAGTCGACAGGATCTTAATTCACCCCTCCACTTT
D gene: .; clone size: .; V gene: TRBV11-3; J gene: TRBJ1-3; CDR3 protein: CASSLEEGTGNTIYF; CDR3 DNA: TGTGCCAGCAGCTTAGAGGAGGGGACTGGAAACACCATATATTTT
D gene: .; clone size: .; V gene: TRBV11-3; J gene: TRBJ2-1; CDR3 protein: CASSSSYSYNEQFF; CDR3 DNA: TGTGCCAGCAGCTCTTCGTACTCCTACAATGAGCAGTTCTTC
D gene: .; clone size: .; V gene: TRBV2; J gene: TRBJ1-5; CDR3 protein: CASTAQAGQPQHF; CDR3 DNA: TGTGCCAGCACGGCCCAGGCGGGTCAGCCCCAGCATTTT
D gene: TRBD1; clone size: .; V gene: TRBV18; J gene: TRBJ2-7; CDR3 protein: CASSLRQGNEQYF; CDR3 DNA: TGTGCCAGCTCACTTCGACAGGGGAACGAGCAGTACTTC
D gene: .; clone size: .; V gene: TRBV11-3; J gene: TRBJ1-3; CDR3 protein: CASSLGGTGNTIYF; CDR3 DNA: TGTGCCAGCAGCCTAGGAGGGACTGGAAACACCATATATTTT
D gene: .; clone size: .; V gene: TRBV7-9; J gene: TRBJ1-2; CDR3 protein: CASSLQAYGYTF; CDR3 DNA: TGTGCCAGCAGCCTACAGGCGTATGGCTACACCTTC
D gene: TRBD2; clone size: .; V gene: TRBV19; J gene: TRBJ2-3; CDR3 protein: CASSIGGSWTDTQYF; CDR3 DNA: TGTGCCAGTAGTATAGGCGGGAGTTGGACAGATACGCAGTATTTT
D gene: TRBD2; clone size: .; V gene: TRBV29-1; J gene: TRBJ2-4; CDR3 protein: CSVEVPGLREIQYF; CDR3 DNA: TGCAGCGTTGAGGTTCCGGGACTAAGAGAGATTCAGTACTTC
D gene: TRBD1; clone size: .; V gene: TRBV19; J gene: TRBJ1-2; CDR3 protein: CASSMGGQGDYGYTF; CDR3 DNA: TGTGCCAGTAGTATGGGTGGACAGGGGGACTATGGCTACACCTTC
D gene: TRBD1; clone size: .; V gene: TRBV7-2; J gene: TRBJ2-2; CDR3 protein: CASSLDRVSTGELFF; CDR3 DNA: TGTGCCAGCAGCTTGGACAGGGTGAGCACCGGGGAGCTGTTTTTT
D gene: .; clone size: .; V gene: TRBV28; J gene: TRBJ1-1; CDR3 protein: CASSTLPLEWTEAFF; CDR3 DNA: TGTGCCAGCAGCACCTTACCCCTGGAGTGGACTGAAGCTTTCTTT